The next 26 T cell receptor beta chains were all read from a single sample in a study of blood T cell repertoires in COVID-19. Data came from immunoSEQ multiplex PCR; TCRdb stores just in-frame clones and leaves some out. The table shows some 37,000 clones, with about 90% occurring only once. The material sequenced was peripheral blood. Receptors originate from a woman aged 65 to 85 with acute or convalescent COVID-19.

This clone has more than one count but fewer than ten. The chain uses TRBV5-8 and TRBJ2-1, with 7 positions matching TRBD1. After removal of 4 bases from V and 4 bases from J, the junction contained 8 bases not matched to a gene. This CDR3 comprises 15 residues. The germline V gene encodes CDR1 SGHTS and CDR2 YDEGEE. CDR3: CASSLGTAGYNEQFF. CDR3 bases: TGTGCCAGCAGCCTGGGGACAGCCGGATACAATGAGCAGTTCTTC.

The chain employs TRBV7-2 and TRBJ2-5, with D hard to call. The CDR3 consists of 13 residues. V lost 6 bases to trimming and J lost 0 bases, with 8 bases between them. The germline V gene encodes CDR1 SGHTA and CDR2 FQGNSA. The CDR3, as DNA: TGTGCCAGCAGAACTACTAACCAAGAGACCCAGTACTTC. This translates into CASRTTNQETQYF.

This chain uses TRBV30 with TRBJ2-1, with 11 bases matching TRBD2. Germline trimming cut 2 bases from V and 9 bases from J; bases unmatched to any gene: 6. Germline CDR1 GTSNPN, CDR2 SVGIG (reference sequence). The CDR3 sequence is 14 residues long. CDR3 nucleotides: TGTGCCTGGAGTCAGATAGCGGGAGGGGGTGAGCAGTTCTTC. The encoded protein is CAWSQIAGGGEQFF. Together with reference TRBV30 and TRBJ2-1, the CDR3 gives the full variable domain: SQTIHQWPATLVQPVGSPLSLECTVEGTSNPNLYWYRQAAGRGLQLLFYSVGIGQISSEVPQNLSASRPQDRQFILSSKKLLLSDSGFYLCAWSQIAGGGEQFFGPGTRLTVL.

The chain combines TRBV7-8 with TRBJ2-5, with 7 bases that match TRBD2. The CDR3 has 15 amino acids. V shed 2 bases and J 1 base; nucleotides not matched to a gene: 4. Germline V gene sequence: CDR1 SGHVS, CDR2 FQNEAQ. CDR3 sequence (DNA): TGTGCCAGCAGCTTATGGGCTAGCGGCCAAGAGACCCAGTACTTC. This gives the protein CASSLWASGQETQYF.

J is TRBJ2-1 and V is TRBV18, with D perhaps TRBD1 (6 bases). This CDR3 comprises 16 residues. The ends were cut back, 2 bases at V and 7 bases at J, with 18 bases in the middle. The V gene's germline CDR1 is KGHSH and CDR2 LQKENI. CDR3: CASSPGLLAQGNEQFF. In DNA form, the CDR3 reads TGTGCCAGCTCACCAGGGCTACTGGCGCAGGGGAATGAGCAGTTCTTC. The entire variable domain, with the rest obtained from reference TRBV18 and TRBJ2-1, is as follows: NAGVMQNPRHLVRRRGQEARLRCSPMKGHSHVYWYRQLPEEGLKFMVYLQKENIIDESGMPKERFSAEFPKEGPSILRIQQVVRGDSAAYFCASSPGLLAQGNEQFFGPGTRLTVL.

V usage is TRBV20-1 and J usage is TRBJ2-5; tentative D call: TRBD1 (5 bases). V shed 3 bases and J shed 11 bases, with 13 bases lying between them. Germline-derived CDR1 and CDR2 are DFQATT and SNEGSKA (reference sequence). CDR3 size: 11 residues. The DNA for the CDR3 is TGCAGTGCTAGCTCCGGACATTTACAGTACTTC. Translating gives CSASSGHLQYF.

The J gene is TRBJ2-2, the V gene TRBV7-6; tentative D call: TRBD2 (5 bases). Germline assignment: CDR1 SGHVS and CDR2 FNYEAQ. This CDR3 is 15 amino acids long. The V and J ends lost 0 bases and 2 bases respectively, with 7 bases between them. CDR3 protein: CASSLASDNTGELFF. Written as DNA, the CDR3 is TGTGCCAGCAGCTTAGCTAGCGATAACACCGGGGAGCTGTTTTTT.

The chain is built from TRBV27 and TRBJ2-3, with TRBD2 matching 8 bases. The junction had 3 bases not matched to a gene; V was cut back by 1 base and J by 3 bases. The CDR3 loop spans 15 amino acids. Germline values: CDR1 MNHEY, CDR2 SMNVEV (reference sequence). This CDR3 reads CASSLFRGGTDTQYF. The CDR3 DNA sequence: TGTGCCAGCAGTTTATTTCGGGGGGGTACAGATACGCAGTATTTT.

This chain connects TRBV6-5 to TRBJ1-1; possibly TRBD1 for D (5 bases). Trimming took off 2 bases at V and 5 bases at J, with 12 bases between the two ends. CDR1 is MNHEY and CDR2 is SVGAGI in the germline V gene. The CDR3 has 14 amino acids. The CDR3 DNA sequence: TGTGCCAGCAGTTACAGGGGCCTGGAGACTGAAGCTTTCTTT. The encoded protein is CASSYRGLETEAFF.

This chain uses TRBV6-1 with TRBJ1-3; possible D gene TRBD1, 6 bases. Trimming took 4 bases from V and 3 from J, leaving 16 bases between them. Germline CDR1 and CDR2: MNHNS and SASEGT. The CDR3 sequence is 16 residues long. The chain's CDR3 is CASSVGALPSGNTIYF. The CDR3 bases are TGTGCCAGCAGTGTGGGGGCCTTGCCGAGTGGAAACACCATATATTTT.

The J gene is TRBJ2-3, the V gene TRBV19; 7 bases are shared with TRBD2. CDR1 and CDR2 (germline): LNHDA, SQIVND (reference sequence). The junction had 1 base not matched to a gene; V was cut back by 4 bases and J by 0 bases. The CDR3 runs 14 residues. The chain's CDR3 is CASSTSGSTDTQYF. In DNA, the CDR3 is TGTGCCAGTAGTACTAGCGGAAGCACAGATACGCAGTATTTT.

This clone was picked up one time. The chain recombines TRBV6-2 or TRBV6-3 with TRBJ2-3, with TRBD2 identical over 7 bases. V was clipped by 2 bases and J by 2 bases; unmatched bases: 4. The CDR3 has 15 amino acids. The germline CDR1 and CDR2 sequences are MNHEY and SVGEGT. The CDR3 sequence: CASSYRSGTTDTQYF. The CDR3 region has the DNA TGTGCCAGCAGTTACCGCAGCGGGACCACAGATACGCAGTATTTT.

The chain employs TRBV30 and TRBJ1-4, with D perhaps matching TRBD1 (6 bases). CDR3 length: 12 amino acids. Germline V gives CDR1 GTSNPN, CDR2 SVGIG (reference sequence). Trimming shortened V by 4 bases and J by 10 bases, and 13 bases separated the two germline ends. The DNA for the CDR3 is TGTGCCTGGACCGGGGGGCTCGGAAAACTGTTTTTT. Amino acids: CAWTGGLGKLFF.

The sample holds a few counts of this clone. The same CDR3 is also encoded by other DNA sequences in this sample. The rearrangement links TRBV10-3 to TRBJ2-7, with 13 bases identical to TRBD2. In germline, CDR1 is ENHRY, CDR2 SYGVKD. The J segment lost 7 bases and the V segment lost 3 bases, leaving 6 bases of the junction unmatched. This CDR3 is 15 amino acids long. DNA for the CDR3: TGTGCCATCAGTGAAGGACTAGCGGGAGAGGGTGAGCAGTACGTC. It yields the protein CAISEGLAGEGEQYV.

CDR3 sequence (DNA): TGCGCCAGCTGCCTCCAGGGTGACTCTGGAAACACCATATATTTT. Translated: CASCLQGDSGNTIYF. The chain uses TRBV5-1 and TRBJ1-3, with a tentative D call TRBD1 (5 bases). Per germline, CDR1 SGHRS and CDR2 YFSETQ. This CDR3 is 15 amino acids long. V lost 7 bases, J lost 0 bases, and 14 bases lay in between.

CDR3 DNA sequence: TGTGCCAGCTCTTCAGGGGGCGCAGACTATGGCTACACCTTC. This gives the protein CASSSGGADYGYTF. The chain couples TRBV28 to TRBJ1-2; TRBD1 aligns across 8 bases. V trimming: 8 bases; J trimming: 3 bases; junction bases outside the gene matches: 8. Germline values: CDR1 MDHEN, CDR2 SYDVKM. CDR3 length equals 14 residues.

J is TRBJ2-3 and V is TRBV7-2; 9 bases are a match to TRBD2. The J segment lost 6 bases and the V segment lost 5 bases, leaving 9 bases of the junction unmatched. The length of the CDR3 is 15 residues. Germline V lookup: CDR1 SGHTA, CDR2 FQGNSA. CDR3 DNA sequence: TGTGCCAGCAGCCCAAGCGGGGGGCAGGGGGATACGCAGTATTTT. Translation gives CASSPSGGQGDTQYF.

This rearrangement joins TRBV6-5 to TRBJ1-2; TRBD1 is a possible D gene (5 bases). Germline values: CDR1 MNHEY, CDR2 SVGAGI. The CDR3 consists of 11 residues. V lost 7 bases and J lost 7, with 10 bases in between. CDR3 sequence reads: CASTAGLGYTF. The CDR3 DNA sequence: TGTGCCAGCACAGCGGGGCTTGGCTACACCTTC.

The CDR3 here is CASSVGESDTQYF. The DNA of the CDR3 is TGTGCCAGCAGCGTAGGGGAGTCTGATACGCAGTATTTT. The V call is TRBV9, the J call TRBJ2-3; a weak D match, TRBD2 (5 bases). Germline V gene sequence: CDR1 SGDLS, CDR2 YYNGEE. The V end lost 0 bases, the J end lost 6 bases, and 8 bases lay between the germline ends. This CDR3 comprises 13 residues.

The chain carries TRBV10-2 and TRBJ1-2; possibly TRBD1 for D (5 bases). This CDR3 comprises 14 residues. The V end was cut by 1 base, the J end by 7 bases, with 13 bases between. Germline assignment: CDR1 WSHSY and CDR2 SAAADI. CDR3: CASSEFPGWSGYTF. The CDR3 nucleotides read TGCGCCAGCAGTGAGTTCCCAGGGTGGTCTGGCTACACCTTC.

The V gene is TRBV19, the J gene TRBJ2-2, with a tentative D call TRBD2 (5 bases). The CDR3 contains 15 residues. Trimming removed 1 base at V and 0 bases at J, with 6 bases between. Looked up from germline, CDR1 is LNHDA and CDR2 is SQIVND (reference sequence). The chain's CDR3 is CASSIGGTNTGELFF. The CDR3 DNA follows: TGTGCCAGTAGTATAGGAGGGACGAACACCGGGGAGCTGTTTTTT.

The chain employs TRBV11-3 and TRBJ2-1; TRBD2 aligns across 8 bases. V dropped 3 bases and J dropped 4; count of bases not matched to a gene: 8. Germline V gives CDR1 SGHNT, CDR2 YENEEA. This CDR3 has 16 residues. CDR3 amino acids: CASSLLAGGHYNEQFF. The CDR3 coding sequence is TGTGCCAGCAGCTTGCTTGCGGGAGGCCATTACAATGAGCAGTTCTTC.

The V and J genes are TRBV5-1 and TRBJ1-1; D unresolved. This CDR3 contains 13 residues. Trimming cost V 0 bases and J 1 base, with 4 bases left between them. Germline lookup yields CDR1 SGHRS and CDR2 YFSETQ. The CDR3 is CASSLGANTEAFF. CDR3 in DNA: TGCGCCAGCAGCTTGGGAGCGAACACTGAAGCTTTCTTT.

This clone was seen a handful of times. Here the CDR3 reads CASSLGAVQETQYF. The DNA of the CDR3 is TGTGCCAGCAGCTTAGGGGCAGTCCAAGAGACCCAGTACTTC. The chain couples TRBV7-8 to TRBJ2-5, with D unresolved. Germline CDR1 SGHVS, CDR2 FQNEAQ. The CDR3 loop spans 14 amino acids. Trimming removed 1 base from V and 1 base from J, with 7 bases in between.

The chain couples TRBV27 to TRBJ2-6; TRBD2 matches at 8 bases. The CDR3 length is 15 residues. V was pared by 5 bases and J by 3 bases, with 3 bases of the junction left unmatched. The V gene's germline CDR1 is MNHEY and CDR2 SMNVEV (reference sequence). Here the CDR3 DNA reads TGTGCCAGCAGTCGGGGGGGTTATGGGGCCAACGTCCTGACTTTC. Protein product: CASSRGGYGANVLTF.

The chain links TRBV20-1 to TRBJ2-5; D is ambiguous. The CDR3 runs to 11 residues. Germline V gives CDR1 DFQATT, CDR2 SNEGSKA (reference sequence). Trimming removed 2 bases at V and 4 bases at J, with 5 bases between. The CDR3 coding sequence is TGCAGTGCTAGACTCGGAGAGACCCAGTACTTC. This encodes CSARLGETQYF.